This T cell receptor (beta chain) was found in a study of read filtering for tumor transcriptome and immune sequencing. Looking at the study overall: By R-ISS, stages I, II and III held approximately 8, 17 and 7 patients. IR-seq gave about 4 to 10.27 million TCR reads per sample; RNA-seq gave about 80 to 1,400.

The library was built from around 400 ng RNA with molecular barcoded adaptors for alpha/delta and beta/gamma chains. TCRdb re-called the reads through MiXCR, storing one row per CDR3 protein. The sample has 20,000 to 30,000 distinct CDR3 sequences; under 25% are singletons. Trimming removed 5 bases from V and 2 bases from J, with 9 bases in between. This CDR3 contains 13 residues. CDR1 and CDR2 (germline): SGHAT, FQDESV (reference sequence). Regarding the study as a whole: Compared with RNA-seq, IR-seq gave much higher clonotype depth and reliability.

This clonotype was seen at least ten times. What it binds is unknown. Sequenced material: a population of CD138-negative cells sorted from bone marrow. This chain connects TRBV11-1 to TRBJ1-1; no definite D call. The source of this sequence is a donor at least 40 years old with multiple myeloma. CDR3 DNA: TGTGCCAGCAGCCCCGGGTTTAACACTGAAGCTTTCTTT. This codes for CASSPGFNTEAFF.